Shown below are 29 T cell receptor beta chains from a single sample sequenced in a study of OX40 agonist ivuxolimab in advanced cancers. TCRdb's copy holds only in-frame clones and misses some; the assay was immunoSEQ multiplex PCR. The sample lists about 50,000 clones, around nine tenths occurring once. The material was CD4+ or CD8+ T cells sorted from blood, obtained in a trial of the OX40 agonist ivuxolimab. The receptors here all came from an adult with an advanced solid tumor such as melanoma, head and neck, liver or kidney cancer.

This clone appeared once. J is TRBJ1-2 and V is TRBV19, with D maybe TRBD1 (6 bases). V shed 10 bases and J shed 6 bases, with 24 bases lying between them. Germline loops: CDR1 LNHDA, CDR2 SQIVND (reference sequence). This CDR3 is 15 amino acids long. The CDR3 sequence: CATQPQTGSVHGYTF. For the CDR3, the DNA is TGTGCCACCCAACCGCAGACAGGTTCAGTTCATGGCTACACCTTC.

The chain has TRBV6-6 and TRBJ2-1; D uncertain. Germline-derived CDR1 and CDR2 are MNHNY and SVGAGI (reference sequence). V lost 5 bases and J 3 bases, leaving 14 bases between the germline ends. The CDR3 has 15 amino acids. Here the CDR3 reads CASSPGLGVYNEQFF. The CDR3 DNA reads as TGTGCCAGCAGTCCCGGGCTAGGAGTCTACAATGAGCAGTTCTTC.

V is TRBV2 and J is TRBJ1-4; D is ambiguous. The V gene's germline CDR1 is SNHLY and CDR2 FYNNEI. V gave up 2 bases and J gave up 1 base, with 14 bases separating them. The CDR3 contains 17 residues. CDR3 in amino acids: CASSERGPAETNEKLFF. In nucleotides, the CDR3 is TGTGCCAGCAGTGAAAGAGGGCCTGCGGAAACTAATGAAAAACTGTTTTTT.

This clone appeared once. This chain uses TRBV9 with TRBJ2-6; 7 bases line up with TRBD1. This CDR3 is built from 17 residues. Germline lookup yields CDR1 SGDLS and CDR2 YYNGEE. Trimming cost V 3 bases and J 0 bases; bases outside gene matches: 6. The CDR3 loop is CASSARDRASGANVLTF. The CDR3 nucleotides read TGTGCCAGCAGCGCCCGGGACAGAGCCTCTGGGGCCAACGTCCTGACTTTC.

This clone was seen a few times. The gene calls are TRBV7-9 and TRBJ2-2; possible D gene TRBD2, 5 bases. Germline lookup yields CDR1 SEHNR and CDR2 FQNEAQ (reference sequence). Trimming shortened V by 5 bases and J by 5 bases, and 21 bases separated the two germline ends. CDR3 length: 17 residues. The CDR3: CASSASRGLGGTGELFF. CDR3 nucleotide sequence: TGTGCCAGCAGCGCATCACGAGGGCTCGGCGGAACCGGGGAGCTGTTTTTT.

This chain uses TRBV19 with TRBJ2-1, with TRBD2 matching 11 bases. Germline V gene data show CDR1 as LNHDA and CDR2 as SQIVND (reference sequence). The CDR3 spans 15 residues. The V segment lost 3 bases and the J segment 9 bases; nucleotides outside the gene matches: 7. The CDR3 spells CASSMKLAGDREQFF. The DNA for the CDR3 is TGTGCCAGTAGTATGAAACTAGCGGGAGATCGTGAGCAGTTCTTC.

The chain combines TRBV7-2 with TRBJ2-3; D not certain. V dropped 1 base and J dropped 6 bases, with 2 bases sitting between them. The CDR3 covers 11 residues. Germline V gene data show CDR1 as SGHTA and CDR2 as FQGNSA. The CDR3: CASSLEDTQYF. As DNA, the CDR3 is TGTGCCAGCAGCTTAGAGGATACGCAGTATTTT.

The genes are TRBV15 and TRBJ2-2; TRBD2 matches at 8 bases. J lost 0 bases, V lost 5 bases, and 5 bases had no gene match. Germline CDR1 LNHNV, CDR2 YYDKDF (reference sequence). CDR3 length equals 16 residues. The CDR3 DNA reads TGTGCCACCAGCGAGGGACTAGTCGCGAACACCGGGGAGCTGTTTTTT. Its translation is CATSEGLVANTGELFF. The full variable domain, completed using reference TRBV15 and TRBJ2-2, is DAMVIQNPRYQVTQFGKPVTLSCSQTLNHNVMYWYQQKSSQAPKLLFHYYDKDFNNEADTPDNFQSRRPNTSFCFLDIRSPGLGDTAMYLCATSEGLVANTGELFFGEGSRLTVL.

The chain carries TRBV6-1 and TRBJ1-2; the D gene is possibly TRBD1 (5 bases). From germline, CDR1 is MNHNS and CDR2 SASEGT. The ends were cut back, 2 bases at V and 6 bases at J, with 19 bases in the middle. The length of the CDR3 is 16 residues. The CDR3 here is CASSEPPFRQGDGYTF. The CDR3 coding sequence is TGTGCCAGCAGTGAACCACCTTTTAGGCAGGGTGATGGCTACACCTTC.

This chain joins TRBV18 and TRBJ2-3, with TRBD1 matching over 10 bases. Germline V CDR1 and CDR2: KGHSH, LQKENI. Trimming took 2 bases from V and 1 from J; bases not matched to a gene: 0. CDR3 length: 15 residues. The CDR3 loop is CASSPGTGGTDTQYF. DNA of the CDR3: TGTGCCAGCTCACCAGGGACAGGGGGCACAGATACGCAGTATTTT.

The rearrangement joins TRBV4-2 to TRBJ2-1; 10 positions match TRBD2. Trimming cost V 4 bases and J 2 bases; bases outside gene matches: 8. The germline CDR1 and CDR2 sequences are LGHNA and YNFKEQ. The CDR3 sequence is 17 residues long. CDR3 bases: TGTGCCAGCAGCCCGAAGGCTAGCGGGAGCGCCTACAATGAGCAGTTCTTC. It specifies CASSPKASGSAYNEQFF.

The CDR3 nucleotides read TGTGCCAGCAGCTACAGGGGCCCGGGGGGGGAGACCCAGTACTTC. Amino acid sequence: CASSYRGPGGETQYF. The chain carries TRBV5-4 and TRBJ2-5; TRBD2 is a possible D gene (8 bases). CDR3 size: 15 residues. Per the germline V gene, CDR1 is SGHNT and CDR2 is YYREEE (reference sequence). V gave up 3 bases and J gave up 5 bases, with 17 bases separating them.

In its sample, this clone was seen a few times. The genes are TRBV7-8 and TRBJ2-5; D ambiguous. CDR1 and CDR2 (germline): SGHVS, FQNEAQ. The CDR3 spans 13 residues. The V gene lost 1 base and the J gene lost 4 bases, with 7 bases spanning the gap. The CDR3 reads CASSLEKVETQYF. CDR3 DNA: TGTGCCAGCAGCTTAGAAAAAGTAGAGACCCAGTACTTC.

This sequence joins TRBV27 and TRBJ2-6; D unresolved. The CDR3 loop spans 11 amino acids. V was trimmed by 6 bases and J by 10 bases, leaving 7 bases between them. In germline, CDR1 is MNHEY, CDR2 SMNVEV (reference sequence). This chain's CDR3 is CASRAENVLTF. CDR3 nucleotides: TGTGCCAGCAGGGCGGAAAACGTCCTGACTTTC.

The chain uses TRBV7-3 and TRBJ2-3; 11 positions match TRBD2. The CDR3 runs 16 residues. V lost 4 bases and J lost 8; bases outside the gene matches: 11. In germline, CDR1 is SGHTA, CDR2 FQGTGA. The CDR3 sequence: CASSSPGLAVPRTQYF. CDR3 nucleotides: TGTGCCAGCAGCTCTCCGGGACTAGCGGTCCCGCGTACGCAGTATTTT. Full variable domain (outside the CDR3, taken from reference TRBV7-3 and TRBJ2-3): GAGVSQTPSNKVTEKGKYVELRCDPISGHTALYWYRQSLGQGPEFLIYFQGTGAADDSGLPNDRFFAVRPEGSVSTLKIQRTERGDSAVYLCASSSPGLAVPRTQYFGPGTRLTVL.

This rearrangement joins TRBV11-2 to TRBJ2-2; TRBD1 matches at 7 bases. This CDR3 comprises 15 residues. Germline CDR1 reads SGHAT; CDR2 reads FQNNGV. Unmatched junction bases numbered 6, after V lost 3 bases and J lost 5 bases. The CDR3 protein is CASSFNRGITGELFF. Here the CDR3 DNA reads TGTGCCAGCAGCTTTAACAGGGGAATAACCGGGGAGCTGTTTTTT.

The CDR3 loop is CASSLGVGSAAVETQYF. The CDR3 DNA reads as TGCGCCAGCAGCTTGGGGGTTGGGTCTGCTGCGGTAGAGACCCAGTACTTC. The chain links TRBV5-1 to TRBJ2-5; D gene unclear. V lost 0 bases, J lost 4 bases, and 19 bases lay in between. The length of the CDR3 is 17 residues. Germline V gene lookup returns CDR1 SGHRS and CDR2 YFSETQ.

The rearrangement links TRBV5-1 to TRBJ1-1; TRBD1 agrees at 9 bases. The V and J ends lost 6 bases and 9 bases, in that order; junction bases with no gene match: 15. This CDR3 spans 15 amino acids. Germline CDR1 reads SGHRS; CDR2 reads YFSETQ. CDR3 region: CASTQGQQGAAKAFF. DNA of the CDR3: TGCGCCAGCACCCAGGGGCAACAGGGGGCTGCCAAAGCTTTCTTT.

The CDR3 here is CATAYSGRGTDTQYF. As DNA, the CDR3 is TGTGCCACAGCTTACAGCGGGAGAGGCACAGATACGCAGTATTTT. This chain connects TRBV11-2 to TRBJ2-3; 8 nucleotides agree with TRBD2. This CDR3 spans 15 amino acids. Germline CDR1 and CDR2: SGHAT and FQNNGV. J lost 1 base, V lost 10 bases, and 10 bases had no gene match.

The V gene is TRBV30, the J gene TRBJ1-4, with D uncertain. Germline-derived CDR1 and CDR2 are GTSNPN and SVGIG (reference sequence). Trimming removed 0 bases at V and 10 bases at J, with 12 bases between. The CDR3 sequence is 13 residues long. CDR3 sequence reads: CAWSVGPSGKLFF. The CDR3 DNA reads as TGTGCCTGGAGTGTGGGTCCGTCGGGAAAACTGTTTTTT.

The J gene is TRBJ1-1, the V gene TRBV2; D is uncertain. V was trimmed by 0 bases and J by 0 bases, leaving 14 bases between them. Germline V gene sequence: CDR1 SNHLY, CDR2 FYNNEI. This CDR3 is built from 17 residues. CDR3 in DNA: TGTGCCAGCAGTGAAGCGAGGCAGGTTGGAATGAACACTGAAGCTTTCTTT. This gives the protein CASSEARQVGMNTEAFF.

The J gene is TRBJ2-7, the V gene TRBV5-1; D is uncertain. This CDR3 contains 16 residues. The germline V gene encodes CDR1 SGHRS and CDR2 YFSETQ. The ends were cut back, 4 bases at V and 0 bases at J, with 17 bases in the middle. CDR3 coding DNA: TGCGCCAGCAGCCCAGCTGGCGCGGTGAACTCCTACGAGCAGTACTTC. Translated, it gives CASSPAGAVNSYEQYF.

V usage is TRBV19 and J usage is TRBJ1-2, with TRBD1 matching 11 bases. The CDR3 runs to 15 residues. The germline V gene has CDR1 LNHDA and CDR2 SQIVND (reference sequence). The V and J ends lost 5 bases and 7 bases, in that order; junction bases with no gene match: 9. The CDR3 sequence is CASSPLRTGGGGYTF. CDR3 nucleotide sequence: TGTGCCAGTAGTCCGCTCCGGACAGGGGGCGGTGGCTACACCTTC.

The chain is built from TRBV6-6 and TRBJ2-7, with TRBD2 as a possible D gene (5 bases). CDR1 MNHNY and CDR2 SVGAGI come from the germline V gene (reference sequence). CDR3 length: 14 residues. The V and J ends lost 8 bases and 5 bases respectively, with 19 bases between them. This CDR3 is CASPRCGLGDEQYF. The CDR3, as DNA: TGTGCCAGCCCTCGTTGCGGGTTAGGAGACGAGCAGTACTTC.

This sequence joins TRBV5-1 and TRBJ2-3, with a weak D call TRBD1 (5 bases). V was cut by 2 bases and J by 5 bases, with 9 bases left in between. The germline CDR1 and CDR2 sequences are SGHRS and YFSETQ. This CDR3 has 13 amino acids. Written as DNA, the CDR3 is TGCGCCAGCAGCTTCCAGGGTGTAGATACGCAGTATTTT. Translating gives CASSFQGVDTQYF.

The table lists this clone with a count of one. The chain joins TRBV6-5 to TRBJ1-5, with TRBD1 as a possible D gene (5 bases). The germline V gene has CDR1 MNHEY and CDR2 SVGAGI. This CDR3 spans 15 amino acids. Trimming took off 6 bases at V and 1 base at J, with 13 bases between the two ends. CDR3 nucleotides: TGTGCCAGCAGGTCGGGACCGAGGAGCAATCAGCCCCAGCATTTT. Residues: CASRSGPRSNQPQHF.

This clone was detected only once. The rearrangement uses TRBV5-4 and TRBJ2-2; D could derive from TRBD1 or TRBD2 (5 bases each). V lost 3 bases to trimming and J lost 1 base, with 7 bases between them. Germline lookup yields CDR1 SGHNT and CDR2 YYREEE (reference sequence). CDR3 length: 14 residues. As DNA, the CDR3 is TGTGCCAGCAGCTCGGGACGGAACACCGGGGAGCTGTTTTTT. It yields the protein CASSSGRNTGELFF.

The chain combines TRBV7-9 with TRBJ2-3, with D perhaps matching TRBD2 (6 bases). The ends were cut back, 5 bases at V and 0 bases at J, with 15 bases in the middle. The CDR3 is made up of 16 amino acids. Germline values: CDR1 SEHNR, CDR2 FQNEAQ (reference sequence). The DNA for the CDR3 is TGTGCCAGCAGCCTCCAGACTAGAGCGAGCACAGATACGCAGTATTTT. It specifies CASSLQTRASTDTQYF. Combining the CDR3 with reference TRBV7-9 and TRBJ2-3 gives the whole variable domain DTGVSQNPRHKITKRGQNVTFRCDPISEHNRLYWYRQTLGQGPEFLTYFQNEAQLEKSRLLSDRFSAERPKGSFSTLEIQRTEQGDSAMYLCASSLQTRASTDTQYFGPGTRLTVL.

The chain joins TRBV19 to TRBJ1-6; D remains ambiguous. The V and J ends lost 4 bases and 6 bases respectively, with 7 bases between them. CDR3 size: 13 residues. The germline V gene encodes CDR1 LNHDA and CDR2 SQIVND (reference sequence). The CDR3 protein is CASSTVGNSPLHF. Here the CDR3 DNA reads TGTGCCAGTAGTACCGTGGGTAATTCACCCCTCCACTTT.